This T cell receptor beta chain is drawn from a study of blood T cell repertoires in COVID-19. CDR3 length: 14 residues. Germline CDR1 reads SGHRS; CDR2 reads YFSETQ. V lost 2 bases to trimming and J lost 7 bases; unmatched junction nucleotides: 6. TCRdb's copy holds only in-frame clones and misses some; the assay was immunoSEQ multiplex PCR. Of 400,000 to 550,000 clones in the sample, nearly 90% are singletons; the top ten hold over 1.5%. The chain links TRBV5-1 to TRBJ2-4; 7 bases are shared with TRBD2. The sequencing sample was made of PBMCs or T cells enriched from blood (not recorded which). This clonotype was obtained from a woman aged 18-29 years with acute COVID-19. CDR3 in amino acids: CASSLKGEGNIQYF. Here the CDR3 DNA reads TGCGCCAGCAGCTTAAAAGGGGAGGGGAACATTCAGTACTTC.